The clone carrying this TCR beta chain has only a few counts. Its antigen is unidentified. Unique molecular identifiers were incorporated into the prepared TCRbeta library. One entry per CDR3 protein results from TCRdb running MiXCR on the PCR reads. The sample yields about 420,000 distinct CDR3 sequences, 15% to 20% seen once. These data belong to a study of T-cell reconstitution after alpha-beta-depleted transplantation in children. Study-level points and caveats: In patients about two months after transplant, alpha-beta T cells reportedly arose from several hundred expanded graft clones. Diversity and T-cell counts at one year after transplant derived mostly from new T cells. Surviving recipient T cells and thymic progenitors produced the high day-60 TCRbeta diversity seen in some patients.

The CDR3 covers 16 residues. From germline, CDR1 is SGHRS and CDR2 YFSETQ. The V end was cut by 0 bases, the J end by 2 bases, with 14 bases between. The chain recombines TRBV5-1 with TRBJ2-5; the D gene is possibly TRBD2 (6 bases). The sample in question was PBMCs, mostly from graft donor cells, obtained 360 days after TCRalphabeta/CD19-depleted stem cell transplant. This sequence originates from a boy in the first two years of life who had a stem cell transplant for Wiskott-Aldrich syndrome, so the T cells may come from the graft donor. CDR3 amino acids: CASSLVGTRFQETQYF. CDR3 nucleotides: TGCGCCAGCAGCTTGGTGGGGACTCGCTTTCAAGAGACCCAGTACTTC.